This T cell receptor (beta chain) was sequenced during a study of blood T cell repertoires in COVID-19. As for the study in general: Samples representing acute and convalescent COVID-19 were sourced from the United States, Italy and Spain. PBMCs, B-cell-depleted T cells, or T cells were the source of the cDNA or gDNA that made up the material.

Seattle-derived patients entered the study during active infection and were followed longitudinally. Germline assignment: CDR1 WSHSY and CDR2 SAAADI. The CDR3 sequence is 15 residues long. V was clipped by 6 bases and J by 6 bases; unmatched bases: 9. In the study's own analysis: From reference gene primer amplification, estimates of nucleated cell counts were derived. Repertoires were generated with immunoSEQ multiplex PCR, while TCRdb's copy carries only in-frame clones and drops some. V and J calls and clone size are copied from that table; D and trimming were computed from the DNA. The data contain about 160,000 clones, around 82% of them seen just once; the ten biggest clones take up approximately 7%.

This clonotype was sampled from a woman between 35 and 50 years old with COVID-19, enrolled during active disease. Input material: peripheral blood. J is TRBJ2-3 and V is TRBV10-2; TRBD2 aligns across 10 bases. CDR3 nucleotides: TGCGCCAGCAGGACGACTAGCGGGCCCAGCGATACGCAGTATTTT. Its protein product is CASRTTSGPSDTQYF.